The T cell receptor (beta chain) under discussion was sequenced for a study of T-cell reconstitution after alpha-beta-depleted transplantation in children. Unique molecular identifiers tagged the TCRbeta library. TCRdb reanalysed the PCR reads using MiXCR and keeps one entry per CDR3 protein. The repertoire holds some 500,000 distinct CDR3 sequences, with about 31% as singletons. Source: PBMCs from the stem cell graft donor, taken from the stem cell graft. The sequence was collected from a human donor who donated a stem cell graft to a child with aplastic anemia.

The CDR3 bases are TGCAGTGCGAAACGGACTAGCGGCGAGCAGTACTTC. Its translation is CSAKRTSGEQYF. This chain uses TRBV20-1 with TRBJ2-7; 10 nucleotides line up with TRBD2. The CDR3 has 12 amino acids. V lost 6 bases, J lost 6 bases, and 5 bases stayed unmatched. Germline lookup yields CDR1 DFQATT and CDR2 SNEGSKA (reference sequence).